This TCR beta chain is from a study of PD-L1 blockade in urothelial cancer. Whole-study results and caveats: Pretreatment clonality of the blood TCR repertoire below the median was predictive of superior survival.

Germline CDR1 MNHNS, CDR2 SASEGT. The CDR3 loop spans 15 amino acids. V lost 6 bases, J lost 3 bases, and 4 bases stayed unmatched. Regarding this clone: No antigen is known for it.

Described time point: pretreatment peripheral blood. Data came from immunoSEQ multiplex PCR; TCRdb stores just in-frame clones and leaves some out. Of 40,000 to 50,000 clones listed, around 84% were seen once; the top ten hold 3% to 4%. Sequences were derived from PBMCs, sampled around atezolizumab (anti-PD-L1) treatment. The origin of this receptor is a man between 65 and 80 years old with urothelial cancer. The rearrangement links TRBV6-1 to TRBJ2-2; 10 bases fit TRBD1. CDR3 coding DNA: TGTGCCAGCAGCACCGGGACAGGGGACACCGGGGAGCTGTTTTTT. It yields the protein CASSTGTGDTGELFF.